The source of this T cell receptor beta chain is a study of cytomegalovirus exposure and HLA in healthy donors. The PCR contained 60 Vbeta and 13 Jbeta primers. Data came from immunoSEQ multiplex PCR; TCRdb stores just in-frame clones and leaves some out. The sample yields about 75,000 clones, about 79% seen once. Germline loops: CDR1 SGHAT, CDR2 FQNNGV. V was pared by 2 bases and J by 5 bases, with 25 bases between. The CDR3 loop spans 19 amino acids. This chain links TRBV11-2 with TRBJ2-1; tentatively, D is TRBD2 (6 bases). The sequence was collected from a man aged 70 or older in good health and CMV-seropositive. Sequencing was carried out using PBMCs. The CDR3 loop reads CASSLFGPGGSGSDNEQFF. The CDR3 DNA sequence: TGTGCCAGCAGCTTATTTGGGCCCGGAGGGTCCGGGTCGGACAATGAGCAGTTCTTC.